The 29 T cell receptor beta chains in this list originate from one sample, sequenced in a study of tumor-infiltrating lymphocytes in primary liver carcinoma. RNA was extracted from whole blood without cell sorting, alongside germline DNA. Making TCR beta cDNA involved roughly 0.55 ug total RNA and a constant-region primer. Slightly modified ARM-PCR served as the procedure for the TCR beta libraries. These libraries came from three rounds of nested multiplex PCR. Each of the first two PCR rounds ran approximately 11 cycles with TRBV1-TRBV30 forward and C-beta reverse primers. One entry per CDR3 protein, called by TCRdb with MiXCR from the multiplex PCR reads. The sample consists of approximately 310,000 distinct CDR3 sequences, more than 55% of them appearing once. The source material was peripheral blood. The receptors were sampled from a man aged 35 to 55 with primary liver carcinoma and hepatitis B virus infection.

This sequence joins TRBV4-1 and TRBJ2-1; TRBD2 agrees at 8 bases. The CDR3 contains 15 residues. The germline CDR1 and CDR2 sequences are MGHRA and YSYEKL. V lost 4 bases, J lost 7 bases, and 9 bases stayed unmatched. CDR3 residues: CASSPQAGVMNEQFF. CDR3 in DNA: TGCGCCAGCAGCCCCCAAGCGGGAGTTATGAATGAGCAGTTCTTC.

This rearrangement joins TRBV6-1 to TRBJ2-3; 8 bases line up with TRBD2. Unmatched junction bases numbered 15, after V lost 8 bases and J lost 11 bases. The CDR3 totals 14 residues. CDR1 MNHNS and CDR2 SASEGT come from the germline V gene. Here the CDR3 DNA reads TGTGCCAGCCGGGGGGGGCTAACCTCGTGGGAGCAGTATTTT. Its protein product is CASRGGLTSWEQYF.

In regard to this clonotype: Given a much more abundant clone one base away, this may be a read error. This chain uses TRBV6-6 with TRBJ2-1; 8 bases are shared with TRBD2. This CDR3 region has 19 residues. The V gene's germline CDR1 is MNHNY and CDR2 SVGAGI (reference sequence). CDR3 protein: CASGYSLVAGSRRYNEQFF. The CDR3 DNA reads TGTGCCAGCGGTTACTCGCTCGTAGCGGGGTCCCGGAGATACAATGAGCAGTTCTTC.

Ten or more counts support this clonotype. This chain uses TRBV29-1 with TRBJ2-5, with 8 bases lining up with TRBD1. J lost 1 base, V lost 4 bases, and 5 bases had no gene match. Germline CDR1 reads SQVTM; CDR2 reads ANQGSEA. The CDR3 spans 14 residues. CDR3 DNA sequence: TGCAGCGTTGGCAACGGACAGGGCCAAGAGACCCAGTACTTC. Translated, it gives CSVGNGQGQETQYF.

The chain carries TRBV12-5 and TRBJ2-1, with 7 bases identical to TRBD1. CDR3 size: 14 residues. Germline V gene lookup returns CDR1 LGHNT and CDR2 FRNRAP. V was pared by 8 bases and J by 4 bases, with 8 bases of the junction left unmatched. DNA for the CDR3: TGTGCTAGTACCGAGGACAGGCCGTACAATGAGCAGTTCTTC. Translated: CASTEDRPYNEQFF.

Concerning this clonotype: One junction end disagrees with the germline gene, perhaps due to a read error. This sequence joins TRBV11-2 and TRBJ2-3; D is unresolved. In germline, CDR1 is SGHAT, CDR2 FQNNGV. The CDR3 runs to 17 residues. Here the CDR3 DNA reads TGTGCCAGCAGCTTAACGAACCAGTATTCCCCCACAGAAACGCAATATTTT. Its protein product is CASSLTNQYSPTETQYF.

There are many counts of this clonotype. The rearrangement links TRBV5-4 to TRBJ1-2; D unresolved. The CDR3 length is 14 residues. The V and J ends lost 3 bases and 4 bases respectively, with 13 bases between them. Germline V lookup: CDR1 SGHNT, CDR2 YYREEE (reference sequence). DNA for the CDR3: TGTGCCAGCAGCTCCTACGAACATCTCTATGGCTACACCTTC. This gives the protein CASSSYEHLYGYTF.

The chain has TRBV5-1 and TRBJ2-7; tentative D call: TRBD1 (6 bases). Germline V gives CDR1 SGHRS, CDR2 YFSETQ. The V gene lost 7 bases and the J gene lost 7 bases, with 18 bases spanning the gap. This CDR3 has 13 amino acids. The CDR3 loop reads CASGTAGALEQYF. CDR3 bases: TGCGCCAGCGGCACCGCAGGGGCCCTTGAGCAGTACTTC.

The table lists this clonotype with many counts. One junction end disagrees with the germline gene, perhaps due to a read error. This rearrangement joins TRBV12-3 or TRBV12-4 to TRBJ1-1, with a tentative D call TRBD1 (6 bases). The CDR3 spans 14 residues. CDR3 in DNA: TGTGCCAGCAGCTTAGTGGACAGAGACACTGAAGCTTTCTTT. Protein: CASSLVDRDTEAFF.

A word on this clonotype: The conserved closing phenylalanine or tryptophan is absent in this CDR3, likely reflecting a read error. This chain uses TRBV11-2 with TRBJ2-1; TRBD2 aligns across 9 bases. V was clipped by 6 bases and J by 12 bases; unmatched bases: 18. The V gene's germline CDR1 is SGHAT and CDR2 FQNNGV. This CDR3 region has 16 residues. CDR3 sequence (DNA): TGTGCCAGCAGATTAAGTAGCGGGAGCGGACGGTATGGGCAGTTCTTA. Its protein is CASRLSSGSGRYGQFL.

This clonotype was recorded a few times. The chain couples TRBV11-2 to TRBJ2-3, with a tentative D call TRBD1 (6 bases). The V gene lost 5 bases and the J gene lost 2 bases, with 23 bases spanning the gap. From germline, CDR1 is SGHAT and CDR2 FQNNGV. The CDR3 consists of 18 residues. The CDR3 protein is CASSPAADWGLHTDTQYF. CDR3 bases: TGTGCCAGCAGCCCCGCGGCAGACTGGGGGCTTCACACAGATACGCAGTATTTT.

The count of this clonotype is one. The missing conserved phenylalanine or tryptophan at the end of this CDR3 makes a read error likely. V is TRBV5-4 and J is TRBJ1-6; TRBD1 is a possible D gene (5 bases). Germline loops: CDR1 SGHNT, CDR2 YYREEE (reference sequence). Between the trimmed V and J ends, which lost 7 bases and 5 bases, there was a span of 10 bases. The CDR3 contains 13 residues. CDR3 bases: TGTGCCAGCCACCAGGGCAATAATTCACCCCTCCACTAT. The encoded protein is CASHQGNNSPLHY.

Remarks on this clonotype: One end of the junction is discordant with germline, which a read error may explain. The chain uses TRBV5-1 and TRBJ1-1, with D unresolved. This CDR3 has 13 amino acids. Germline V gene lookup returns CDR1 SGHRS and CDR2 YFSETQ. CDR3 DNA: TGCGCCGGCAGCCCAGAACAGAACACTGAAGCTTTCTTT. Its protein product is CAGSPEQNTEAFF.

The genes are TRBV24-1 and TRBJ2-1; D could derive from TRBD1 or TRBD2 (5 bases each). Germline values: CDR1 KGHDR, CDR2 SFDVKD. Trimming stripped 3 bases from V and 2 bases from J, with 13 bases between. This CDR3 comprises 16 residues. CDR3: CATSDGSGLPYNEQFF. The CDR3 DNA is TGTGCCACCAGTGATGGGTCGGGGCTACCCTACAATGAGCAGTTCTTC.

The J gene is TRBJ1-5, the V gene TRBV6-1; D uncertain. This CDR3 is built from 13 residues. Germline V CDR1 and CDR2: MNHNS, SASEGT. Trimming took 3 bases from V and 6 from J, leaving 9 bases between them. The CDR3 sequence: CASSDSQSQPQHF. In DNA form, the CDR3 reads TGTGCCAGCAGTGACAGCCAAAGTCAGCCCCAGCATTTT.

The chain has TRBV5-1 and TRBJ1-1; D ambiguous. V was clipped by 9 bases and J by 7 bases, with 22 bases between them. Germline CDR1 reads SGHRS; CDR2 reads YFSETQ. The CDR3 covers 14 residues. CDR3 in amino acids: CANTQVGAYSEAFF. The CDR3 nucleotides are TGCGCCAACACCCAAGTGGGCGCATATAGTGAAGCTTTCTTT.

Remarks on this clonotype: Being one base from a much bigger clone, this may be a read error. The chain carries TRBV6-5 and TRBJ2-5; the match to TRBD1 covers 9 bases. The CDR3 contains 15 residues. Germline trimming cut 5 bases from V and 4 bases from J; bases unmatched to any gene: 8. The germline V gene encodes CDR1 MNHEY and CDR2 SVGAGI. The CDR3 here is CASSVTGQGSETQYF. CDR3 DNA: TGTGCCAGCAGTGTTACGGGACAGGGATCAGAGACCCAGTACTTC.

The chain recombines TRBV5-1 with TRBJ2-3; D is unclear. Germline loops: CDR1 SGHRS, CDR2 YFSETQ. This CDR3 region has 16 residues. Trimming took 2 bases from V and 0 from J, leaving 13 bases between them. CDR3 loop: CASSFEQSYSTDTQYF. The DNA for the CDR3 is TGCGCCAGCAGCTTTGAACAGTCGTACAGCACAGATACGCAGTATTTT.

Comment on this clonotype: At one end, the junction sequence differs from germline, possibly due to a read error. This rearrangement joins TRBV11-1 to TRBJ2-5, with 7 bases that match TRBD1. This CDR3 spans 13 amino acids. Looked up from germline, CDR1 is SGHAT and CDR2 is FQDESV (reference sequence). CDR3 protein: CASSLKGAEIQYF. CDR3 sequence (DNA): TGTGCCAGCAGCTTGAAGGGGGCAGAGATCCAGTACTTC.

The chain employs TRBV4-3 and TRBJ1-4; D is uncertain. Germline V lookup: CDR1 LGHNA, CDR2 YSLEER. CDR3 length: 15 residues. This CDR3 is CTNSQEWGWGEKLFF. The CDR3 coding sequence is TGCACCAACAGCCAAGAGTGGGGATGGGGTGAAAAACTGTTTTTT.

There are a few counts of this clonotype. This chain links TRBV30 with TRBJ1-2; TRBD1 agrees at 9 bases. Germline V gene sequence: CDR1 GTSNPN, CDR2 SVGIG (reference sequence). This CDR3 has 14 amino acids. With V trimmed by 2 bases and J by 7 bases, 8 bases remained unmatched. The CDR3 here is CAWSLGTGQSGYTF. The DNA for the CDR3 is TGTGCCTGGAGTCTAGGGACAGGGCAGAGTGGCTACACCTTC.

To note about this clonotype: This may be a read error: a much more frequent sequence differs by one nucleotide. V gene TRBV12-3 or TRBV12-4 combines with J gene TRBJ2-7; TRBD2 matches 11 bases. Trimming cost V 6 bases and J 4 bases; bases outside gene matches: 5. The CDR3 loop spans 14 amino acids. CDR3: CASRMTSGAYEQYF. The DNA of the CDR3 is TGTGCCAGCAGGATGACTAGCGGGGCTTACGAGCAGTACTTC.

As to this clonotype: A much larger clone differs from this one at a single base, so this may be a read error. The chain links TRBV25-1 to TRBJ1-4; D remains unclear. Germline V gene data show CDR1 as MGHDK and CDR2 as SYGVNS. V lost 2 bases to trimming and J lost 5 bases, with 12 bases between them. This CDR3 is 15 amino acids long. In DNA form, the CDR3 reads TGTGCCAGCAGTGAAGCTTCCCTGGGAAATGAAAAACTGTTTTTT. It translates to CASSEASLGNEKLFF.

Only a few counts were recorded for this clonotype. V gene TRBV6-2 or TRBV6-3 combines with J gene TRBJ2-3; 9 nucleotides align to TRBD2. Per the germline V gene, CDR1 is MNHEY and CDR2 is SVGEGT. The CDR3 has 16 residues. The trim removed 2 bases at V and 2 bases at J, leaving 5 bases unmatched. This chain's CDR3 is CASSYGLAGITDTQYF. The CDR3 nucleotides are TGTGCCAGCAGTTACGGTCTAGCGGGAATCACAGATACGCAGTATTTT.

Note on this clonotype: A much larger clone is a single base away; this may be a read error. V gene TRBV6-5 combines with J gene TRBJ2-1, with 7 bases matching TRBD1. Germline loops: CDR1 MNHEY, CDR2 SVGAGI. The CDR3 consists of 16 residues. CDR3 amino acids: CDSSYSGQGVNNEQFF. CDR3 coding DNA: TGTGACAGCAGTTACTCGGGGCAGGGGGTGAACAATGAGCAGTTCTTC.

Concerning this clonotype: Since a much larger clone is just one base distant, this may be a read error. The chain employs TRBV6-6 and TRBJ2-2, with 8 bases aligning to TRBD2. Germline lookup yields CDR1 MNHNY and CDR2 SVGAGI (reference sequence). The CDR3 is made up of 16 amino acids. The CDR3 here is CASSPELAANTGELSF. In nucleotides, the CDR3 is TGTGCCAGCAGTCCCGAACTAGCGGCGAACACCGGGGAGCTGTCTTTT.

The chain carries TRBV7-9 and TRBJ2-5; D gene ambiguous. Trimming stripped 5 bases from V and 4 bases from J, with 17 bases between. The CDR3 runs 15 residues. The germline CDR1 and CDR2 sequences are SEHNR and FQNEAQ (reference sequence). The CDR3, as DNA: TGTGCCAGCAGCCAGGAGTCCACACTGCGAGAGACCCAGTACTTC. It is translated as CASSQESTLRETQYF.

With respect to this clonotype: One end of the junction is discordant with germline, which a read error may explain. The gene calls are TRBV4-2 and TRBJ1-1; TRBD1 might be the D (5 bases). The CDR3 loop spans 12 amino acids. Germline lookup yields CDR1 LGHNA and CDR2 YNFKEQ. The CDR3 DNA sequence: TGTGCCAGCGGCCAGGAGGGGAGGCGGGCTTTCTTT. Translated: CASGQEGRRAFF.

This clonotype has a handful of counts. This sequence joins TRBV7-9 and TRBJ2-5; D could derive from TRBD1 or TRBD2 (5 bases each). Germline assignment: CDR1 SEHNR and CDR2 FQNEAQ (reference sequence). Trimming left V 0 bases short and J 9 bases short, with 20 bases between. The CDR3 runs 16 residues. The CDR3 sequence is CASSLALGDRDGAQYF. As DNA, the CDR3 is TGTGCCAGCAGCTTAGCCCTTGGGGACCGGGATGGGGCCCAGTACTTC.